This T cell receptor (beta chain) was sequenced during a study of OX40 agonist ivuxolimab in advanced cancers. There are 12 residues in the CDR3. Trimming shortened V by 0 bases and J by 4 bases, and 3 bases separated the two germline ends. CDR1 is SEHNR and CDR2 is FQNEAQ in the germline V gene (reference sequence). This clone was seen only a few times. Distinct nucleotide sequences in the sample also encode this CDR3. Assay: immunoSEQ multiplex PCR; the TCRdb copy retains only in-frame clones and omits some. The sample comprises tens of thousands of clones, approximately 91% of which are singletons, and about 4% rests with the top ten.

The sequencing here drew on CD4+ or CD8+ T cells sorted from blood, taken in a trial of the OX40 agonist ivuxolimab. The sequence was collected from an adult with an advanced solid tumor such as melanoma, head and neck, liver or kidney cancer. V and J are TRBV7-9 and TRBJ1-1; D gene unclear. The CDR3 DNA sequence: TGTGCCAGCAGCTTAGCGGGCACTGAAGCTTTCTTT. It yields the protein CASSLAGTEAFF.